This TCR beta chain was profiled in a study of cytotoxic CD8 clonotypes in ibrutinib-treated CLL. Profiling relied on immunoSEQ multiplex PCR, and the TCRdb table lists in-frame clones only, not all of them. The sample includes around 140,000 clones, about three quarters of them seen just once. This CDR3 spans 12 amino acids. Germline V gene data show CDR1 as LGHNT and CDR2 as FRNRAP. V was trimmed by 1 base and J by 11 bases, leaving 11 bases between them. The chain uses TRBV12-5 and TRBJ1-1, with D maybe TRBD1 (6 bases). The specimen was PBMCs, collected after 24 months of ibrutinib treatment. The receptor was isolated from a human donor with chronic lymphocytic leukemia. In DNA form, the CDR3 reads TGTGCTAGTGGTTTGGAACAGGGTCCGGCTTTCTTT. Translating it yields CASGLEQGPAFF.